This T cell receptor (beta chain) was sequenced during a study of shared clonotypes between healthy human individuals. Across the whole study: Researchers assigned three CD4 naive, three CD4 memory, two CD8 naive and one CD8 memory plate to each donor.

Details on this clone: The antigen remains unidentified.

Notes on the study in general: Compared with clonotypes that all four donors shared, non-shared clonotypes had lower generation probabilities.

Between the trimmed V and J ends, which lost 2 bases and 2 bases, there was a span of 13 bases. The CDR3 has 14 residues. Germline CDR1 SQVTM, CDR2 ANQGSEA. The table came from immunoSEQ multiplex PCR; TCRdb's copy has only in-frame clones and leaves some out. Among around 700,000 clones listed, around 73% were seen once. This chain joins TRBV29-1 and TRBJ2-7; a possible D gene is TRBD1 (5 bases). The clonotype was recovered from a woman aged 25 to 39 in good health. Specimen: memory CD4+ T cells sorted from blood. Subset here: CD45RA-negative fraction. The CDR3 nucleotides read TGCAGCGTTGAACAGGGAAGGGGCCCCTACGAGCAGTACTTC. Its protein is CSVEQGRGPYEQYF.